Below are 24 T cell receptor beta chains sequenced from a single sample in a study of T cell responses to AZD1222 COVID-19 vaccine. TCRdb keeps only in-frame clones here, not all; method: immunoSEQ multiplex PCR. The sample consists of tens of thousands of clones, 80% of them appearing once. The sequences come from peripheral blood, collected on day 0 of AZD1222 vaccination. The receptors were gathered from an adult in good health.

The gene calls are TRBV28 and TRBJ2-7; 7 bases fit TRBD1. The ends lost 5 bases at V and 2 bases at J; junction bases unmatched: 6. Germline V CDR1 and CDR2: MDHEN, SYDVKM. The CDR3 contains 14 residues. This CDR3 reads CASSEDRLAYEQYF. The CDR3 DNA sequence: TGTGCCAGCAGTGAGGACAGGCTTGCCTACGAGCAGTACTTC.

This rearrangement joins TRBV29-1 to TRBJ1-2; no clear D. Germline values: CDR1 SQVTM, CDR2 ANQGSEA. The CDR3 is 12 residues long. Trimming pared 3 bases from V and 2 bases from J, leaving 7 bases between. This chain's CDR3 is CSVDGKNYGYTF. For the CDR3, the DNA is TGCAGCGTTGACGGCAAGAACTATGGCTACACCTTC.

This clone has more than one count but fewer than ten. CDR3 amino acids: CASSLGTQGEAFF. The CDR3 coding sequence is TGCGCCAGCAGCTTGGGGACGCAGGGTGAAGCTTTCTTT. The chain links TRBV5-1 to TRBJ1-1, with D perhaps matching TRBD1 (5 bases). Trimming took off 0 bases at V and 7 bases at J, with 10 bases between the two ends. CDR1 and CDR2 from the germline V gene are SGHRS and YFSETQ. This CDR3 contains 13 residues.

This clone has only one observation. This chain connects TRBV4-1 to TRBJ1-1; D call uncertain. CDR1 is MGHRA, CDR2 YSYEKL, per germline. The V end lost 2 bases, the J end lost 3 bases, and 10 bases lay between the germline ends. This CDR3 region has 14 residues. The CDR3 sequence is CASSQQGGDTEAFF. In DNA, the CDR3 is TGCGCCAGCAGCCAACAAGGAGGTGACACTGAAGCTTTCTTT.

V and J are TRBV7-9 and TRBJ2-3; D is ambiguous. Germline-derived CDR1 and CDR2 are SEHNR and FQNEAQ (reference sequence). The CDR3 totals 14 residues. V shed 4 bases and J shed 1 base, with 9 bases lying between them. CDR3 DNA sequence: TGTGCCAGCAGCTCCGACCGAGGCACAGATACGCAGTATTTT. Its translation is CASSSDRGTDTQYF.

This chain uses TRBV4-1 with TRBJ2-2, with D possibly matching TRBD2 (6 bases). Trimming shortened V by 1 base and J by 3 bases, and 21 bases separated the two germline ends. Germline V lookup: CDR1 MGHRA, CDR2 YSYEKL. CDR3 size: 19 residues. CDR3 sequence (DNA): TGCGCCAGCAGCCAAGGGGGGGTGCGCGGGATGGGATACACCGGGGAGCTGTTTTTT. Its protein is CASSQGGVRGMGYTGELFF.

This CDR3 is CASSLALHSGGPSSYNEQFF. The CDR3 nucleotides read TGCGCCAGCAGCTTGGCCTTACATAGCGGGGGGCCAAGCTCCTACAATGAGCAGTTCTTC. This chain joins TRBV5-1 and TRBJ2-1, with TRBD2 matching over 10 bases. From germline, CDR1 is SGHRS and CDR2 YFSETQ. The CDR3 runs 20 residues. V gave up 0 bases and J gave up 0 bases; unmatched junction bases: 12.

This chain links TRBV14 with TRBJ2-1; 8 positions agree with TRBD2. Germline loops: CDR1 SGHDN, CDR2 FVKESK. The CDR3 length is 15 residues. V dropped 4 bases and J dropped 5; count of bases not matched to a gene: 7. CDR3 DNA sequence: TGTGCCAGCAGCCGGAATCCGGGACTAGACAATGAGCAGTTCTTC. Translated, it gives CASSRNPGLDNEQFF.

The chain couples TRBV27 to TRBJ2-7; no clear D gene. The V gene lost 7 bases and the J gene lost 5 bases, with 15 bases spanning the gap. This CDR3 is built from 13 residues. Per germline, CDR1 MNHEY and CDR2 SMNVEV (reference sequence). CDR3 region: CASKDLGSHEQYF. The CDR3 nucleotides read TGTGCCAGCAAAGATCTGGGGTCGCACGAGCAGTACTTC.

The CDR3 DNA follows: TGTGCCAGCAGTTTCTTCGGCCCCACAGATACGCAGTATTTT. The encoded protein is CASSFFGPTDTQYF. The chain couples TRBV28 to TRBJ2-3; D is unclear. The germline CDR1 and CDR2 sequences are MDHEN and SYDVKM. The V gene lost 3 bases and the J gene lost 2 bases, with 9 bases spanning the gap. The CDR3 extends over 14 amino acids.

The chain carries TRBV4-2 and TRBJ2-5, with D perhaps TRBD2 (10 bases). CDR1 and CDR2 from the germline V gene are LGHNA and YNFKEQ. Between the trimmed V and J ends, which lost 4 bases and 5 bases, there was a span of 23 bases. The CDR3 is 17 amino acids. CDR3 nucleotide sequence: TGTGCCAGCAGCCTCGACCTTAGCGGGGGGACAGGGGAGACCCAGTACTTC. This codes for CASSLDLSGGTGETQYF.

This CDR3 reads CASSPGTGLTFF. The DNA of the CDR3 is TGTGCCAGCAGTCCAGGGACAGGGTTAACTTTCTTT. The chain combines TRBV12-3 or TRBV12-4 with TRBJ1-1, with 9 positions matching TRBD1. V gave up 5 bases and J gave up 12 bases; unmatched junction bases: 7. This CDR3 comprises 12 residues.

The rearrangement joins TRBV6-2 or TRBV6-3 to TRBJ2-7; 11 bases match TRBD2. The V segment lost 6 bases and the J segment 5 bases; nucleotides outside the gene matches: 12. Germline CDR1 MNHEY, CDR2 SVGEGT. This CDR3 comprises 16 residues. The CDR3 coding sequence is TGTGCCAGCAGGCCTCAGACTAGCGGGACTATTCACGAGCAGTACTTC. It is translated as CASRPQTSGTIHEQYF.

This clone was detected many times. The chain employs TRBV27 and TRBJ2-7; 7 bases match TRBD1. The CDR3 covers 14 residues. Germline-derived CDR1 and CDR2 are MNHEY and SMNVEV (reference sequence). The ends lost 8 bases at V and 3 bases at J; junction bases unmatched: 10. CDR3 region: CASRPDRVGYEQYF. The CDR3 coding sequence is TGTGCCAGCCGCCCCGACAGGGTCGGCTACGAGCAGTACTTC.

The rearrangement uses TRBV10-2 and TRBJ2-1; no clear D gene. The length of the CDR3 is 14 residues. Germline assignment: CDR1 WSHSY and CDR2 SAAADI. Trimming removed 7 bases from V and 6 bases from J, with 16 bases in between. The CDR3 DNA sequence: TGCGCCAGCACCCCGGACGAGTTTTCCAATGAGCAGTTCTTC. It encodes CASTPDEFSNEQFF.

This chain connects TRBV28 to TRBJ2-7, with 7 bases fitting TRBD1. This CDR3 is 14 amino acids long. The J segment lost 7 bases and the V segment lost 8 bases, leaving 14 bases of the junction unmatched. Per germline, CDR1 MDHEN and CDR2 SYDVKM. CDR3 bases: TGTGCCAGCCATTCTCCGGGACAGAAGGAAGAGCAGTACTTC. It codes for CASHSPGQKEEQYF.

The chain has TRBV18 and TRBJ1-6, with 7 positions matching TRBD1. The germline gives CDR1 KGHSH, CDR2 LQKENI. With 4 bases clipped from V and 5 bases from J, the junction kept 2 bases outside the gene matches. The CDR3 covers 14 residues. Written as DNA, the CDR3 is TGTGCCAGCTCACGACAGGGCAATAATTCACCCCTCCACTTT. It encodes CASSRQGNNSPLHF.

V usage is TRBV11-3 and J usage is TRBJ2-1; tentatively, D is TRBD2 (6 bases). CDR1 and CDR2 (germline): SGHNT, YENEEA. Deletions cut 1 base from V and 7 bases from J, with 11 bases between. The CDR3 consists of 14 residues. This chain's CDR3 is CASSLGGTQNEQFF. CDR3 bases: TGTGCCAGCAGCTTAGGGGGGACTCAAAATGAGCAGTTCTTC.

The chain links TRBV6-1 to TRBJ2-3, with D hard to call. Germline-derived CDR1 and CDR2 are MNHNS and SASEGT. The CDR3 runs 14 residues. Trimming shortened V by 2 bases and J by 2 bases, and 8 bases separated the two germline ends. CDR3 sequence: CASSEFRVTDTQYF. Here the CDR3 DNA reads TGTGCCAGCAGTGAATTTCGGGTCACAGATACGCAGTATTTT.

The rearrangement joins TRBV27 to TRBJ1-1; unclear D gene. V was trimmed by 1 base and J by 0 bases, leaving 12 bases between them. Germline CDR1 and CDR2: MNHEY and SMNVEV (reference sequence). The CDR3 has 16 amino acids. CDR3: CASSLFPGHMNTEAFF. CDR3 in DNA: TGTGCCAGCAGTTTATTTCCAGGCCACATGAACACTGAAGCTTTCTTT.

V usage is TRBV30 and J usage is TRBJ2-5; D is possibly TRBD1 or TRBD2 (5 bases each). In germline, CDR1 is GTSNPN, CDR2 SVGIG (reference sequence). The CDR3 extends over 14 amino acids. The V end was cut by 3 bases, the J end by 0 bases, with 11 bases between. CDR3 residues: CAWRSEGNQETQYF. The CDR3 DNA reads as TGTGCCTGGAGGAGCGAGGGGAACCAAGAGACCCAGTACTTC.

There are a few counts of this clone. The chain is built from TRBV14 and TRBJ2-3; D is perhaps TRBD1 (5 bases). The CDR3 totals 13 residues. In germline, CDR1 is SGHDN, CDR2 FVKESK. The V end was cut by 3 bases, the J end by 3 bases, with 7 bases between. In DNA, the CDR3 is TGTGCCAGCAGCCAGGCAGGGACAGATACGCAGTATTTT. Translating gives CASSQAGTDTQYF.

The CDR3: CASSLVGVLQPQHF. The DNA for the CDR3 is TGTGCCAGCAGCTTAGTGGGGGTCCTCCAGCCCCAGCATTTT. The rearrangement links TRBV7-8 to TRBJ1-5; D might be TRBD1 (5 bases). This CDR3 contains 14 residues. Germline CDR1 is SGHVS and CDR2 is FQNEAQ. Trimming stripped 1 base from V and 7 bases from J, with 11 bases between.

The chain is built from TRBV12-5 and TRBJ1-3; 9 positions match TRBD1. Germline lookup yields CDR1 LGHNT and CDR2 FRNRAP. Trimming took 0 bases from V and 0 from J; bases not matched to a gene: 9. CDR3 length equals 19 residues. CDR3 protein: CASGLVHLGQGYSGNTIYF. In DNA, the CDR3 is TGTGCTAGTGGTTTGGTGCACCTAGGACAGGGGTACTCTGGAAACACCATATATTTT.